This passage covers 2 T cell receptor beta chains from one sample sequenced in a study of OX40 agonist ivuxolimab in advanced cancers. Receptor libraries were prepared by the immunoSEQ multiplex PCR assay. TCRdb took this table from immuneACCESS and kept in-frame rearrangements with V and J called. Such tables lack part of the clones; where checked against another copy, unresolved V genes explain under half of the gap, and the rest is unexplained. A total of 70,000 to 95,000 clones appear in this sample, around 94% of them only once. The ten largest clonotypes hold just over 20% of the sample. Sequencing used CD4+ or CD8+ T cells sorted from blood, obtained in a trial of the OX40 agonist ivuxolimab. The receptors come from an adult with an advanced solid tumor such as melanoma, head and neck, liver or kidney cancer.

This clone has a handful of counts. The CDR3 sequence is CASSLGQGAGYTF. CDR3 DNA: TGTGCCAGCAGCTTAGGACAGGGGGCTGGCTACACCTTC. V and J are TRBV7-9 and TRBJ1-2, with 10 bases that match TRBD1. This CDR3 contains 13 residues. The junction had 0 bases not matched to a gene; V was cut back by 1 base and J by 7 bases. The V gene's germline CDR1 is SEHNR and CDR2 FQNEAQ (reference sequence).

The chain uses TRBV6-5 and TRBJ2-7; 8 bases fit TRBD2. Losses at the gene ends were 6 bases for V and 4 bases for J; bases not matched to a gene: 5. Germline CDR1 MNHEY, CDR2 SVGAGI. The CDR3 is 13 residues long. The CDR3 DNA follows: TGTGCCAGCAGCTATAGCGGGGTTTACGAGCAGTACTTC. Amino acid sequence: CASSYSGVYEQYF.